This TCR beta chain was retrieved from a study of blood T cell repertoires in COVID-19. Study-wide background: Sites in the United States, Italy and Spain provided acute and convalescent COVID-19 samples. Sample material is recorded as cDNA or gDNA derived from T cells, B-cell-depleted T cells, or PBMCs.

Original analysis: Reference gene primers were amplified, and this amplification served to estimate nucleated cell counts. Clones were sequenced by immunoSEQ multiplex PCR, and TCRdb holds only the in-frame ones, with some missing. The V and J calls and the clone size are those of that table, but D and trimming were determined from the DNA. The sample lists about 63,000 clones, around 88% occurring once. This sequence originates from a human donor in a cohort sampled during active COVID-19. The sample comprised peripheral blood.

The DNA for the CDR3 is TGTGCCAGCAGCGTAGAAGGGGGAGTGGCCGGGGAGCTGTTTTTT. This codes for CASSVEGGVAGELFF. The genes are TRBV9 and TRBJ2-2; TRBD1 might be the D (6 bases). Deletions cut 0 bases from V and 6 bases from J, with 12 bases between. The CDR3 has 15 residues. Germline V gene data show CDR1 as SGDLS and CDR2 as YYNGEE.